This T cell receptor beta chain originates from a study of tumor-infiltrating lymphocytes in primary liver carcinoma. It was from around 20-30 mg of unsorted bulk tissue that RNA and DNA were co-extracted. Each of the tumor samples contained in excess of 80% viable tumor cells. Total RNA amounting to roughly 450 ng was the source from which TCR beta cDNA was made with a constant-region primer. Slightly modified ARM-PCR, run as three nested multiplex PCR rounds, produced the TCR beta libraries. Each of the first two PCR rounds ran approximately 10 cycles with TRBV1-TRBV30 forward and C-beta reverse primers. In TCRdb, the multiplex PCR reads were re-called with MiXCR into one record per CDR3 protein. The sample lists approximately 100,000 distinct CDR3 sequences; around two thirds were seen once. Germline V gene lookup returns CDR1 SGHAT and CDR2 FQNNGV. The CDR3 contains 13 residues. With regard to this clonotype: A junction boundary mismatches the germline segment, possibly from a read error.

This TCR came from a woman in her sixties with primary liver carcinoma and hepatitis B virus infection. Sequencing was carried out using liver tumor tissue from sampling region 2. The sample's subset: tumor region T2, inferior pole. The chain links TRBV11-2 to TRBJ1-1, with TRBD1 matching over 9 bases. This CDR3 reads CVSSFTGGTEVFF. As DNA, the CDR3 is TGTGTCAGCAGCTTCACAGGGGGCACTGAAGTTTTCTTC.